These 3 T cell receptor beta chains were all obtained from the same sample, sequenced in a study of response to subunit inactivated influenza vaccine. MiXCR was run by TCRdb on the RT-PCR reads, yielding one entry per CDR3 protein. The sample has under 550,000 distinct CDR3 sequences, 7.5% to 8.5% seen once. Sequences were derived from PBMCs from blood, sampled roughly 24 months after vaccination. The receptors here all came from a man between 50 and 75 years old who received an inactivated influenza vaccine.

CDR3 sequence reads: CSANQGQGNNEQFF. CDR3 nucleotide sequence: TGCAGTGCTAACCAGGGACAGGGGAATAATGAGCAGTTCTTC. This chain uses TRBV20-1 with TRBJ2-1; TRBD1 agrees at 10 bases. Looked up from germline, CDR1 is DFQATT and CDR2 is SNEGSKA (reference sequence). The CDR3 loop spans 14 amino acids. J gave up 7 bases and V 4 bases, and 7 bases lay outside the gene matches.

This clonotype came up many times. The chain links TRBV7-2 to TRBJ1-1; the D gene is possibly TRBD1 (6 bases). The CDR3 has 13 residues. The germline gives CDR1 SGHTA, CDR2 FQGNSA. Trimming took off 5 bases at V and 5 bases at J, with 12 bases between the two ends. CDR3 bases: TGTGCCAGCAGCATCGGGGGCGGTACTGAAGCTTTCTTT. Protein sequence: CASSIGGGTEAFF.

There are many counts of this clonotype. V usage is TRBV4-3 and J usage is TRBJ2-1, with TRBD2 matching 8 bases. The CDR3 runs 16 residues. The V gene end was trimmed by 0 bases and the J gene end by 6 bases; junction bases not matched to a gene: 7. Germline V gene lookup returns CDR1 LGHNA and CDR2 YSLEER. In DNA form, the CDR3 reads TGCGCCAGCAGCCAAGAAAGGAGTCTAGCGGGCAATGAGCAGTTCTTC. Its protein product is CASSQERSLAGNEQFF.